The present T cell receptor beta chain was sequenced within a study of T cell repertoires in cytomegalovirus infection. Study details: Use of recently identified HLA-C-restricted and well-studied HLA-B-restricted CMV epitopes was part of the study. An indication of both CMV infection and matching HLA type came from public TCR beta signatures.

This clonotype appeared many times. What it recognizes is unknown. This CDR3 contains 11 residues. Deletions cut 6 bases from V and 4 bases from J, with 6 bases between. CDR1 SEHNR and CDR2 FQNEAQ come from the germline V gene (reference sequence). Broader study findings: Frequencies of public TCR beta families were cumulated, and this identified carriers of CMV plus the relevant HLA. Across the ex vivo response, the dominant clonotypes were HLA-C-restricted CMV-specific TCR beta clonotypes.

TCRdb re-called the reads through MiXCR, storing one row per CDR3 protein. The sample gives about 340,000 distinct CDR3 sequences, almost 30% of which show up once; about 20% is in the top ten. V gene TRBV7-9 combines with J gene TRBJ1-2, with no clear D. The receptor comes from a human donor in good health (CMV status not recorded). Some clones in this sample may be carry-over from other donors' samples. The input for sequencing was cultured PBMCs, taken from culture after CMV antigen stimulation. The CDR3 DNA sequence: TGTGCCAGCAGGACGGTCTATGGCTACACCTTC. Translated: CASRTVYGYTF.